The TCR beta chain described here comes from a study of CD8 T cells in ankylosing spondylitis. TCRdb itself ran the 5' RACE reads through MiXCR, one entry per CDR3 protein. Of approximately 240,000 distinct CDR3 sequences in the sample, roughly a quarter were seen once. CDR3 length equals 14 residues. Germline V lookup: CDR1 MDHEN, CDR2 SYDVKM. V was cut by 4 bases and J by 14 bases, with 23 bases left in between. This clonotype turned up a few times. Sequencing was performed on blood, either unsorted or a sorted T cell fraction (not recorded which). The rearrangement links TRBV28 to TRBJ1-2; TRBD1 might be the D (5 bases). This TCR was sampled from a male donor with ankylosing spondylitis or in good health (not recorded which). CDR3: CASSSHMGRRTRTF. The CDR3 bases are TGTGCCAGCAGTTCCCATATGGGGAGGAGGACAAGGACCTTC.